A single sample is the source of the 3 T cell receptor beta chains below, sequenced in a study of blood T cell repertoires in COVID-19. Some clones are missing from TCRdb's copy, which holds only in-frame ones; the method was immunoSEQ multiplex PCR. The table shows approximately 290,000 clones, with 70% to 90% occurring only once. Sequenced: peripheral blood. These receptors were collected from a human donor with COVID-19, enrolled during active disease. The donor label of this sample is uncertain.

The chain carries TRBV11-1 and TRBJ2-1, with D maybe TRBD2 (5 bases). This CDR3 is built from 14 residues. The V gene lost 0 bases and the J gene lost 3 bases, with 6 bases spanning the gap. The germline V gene has CDR1 SGHAT and CDR2 FQDESV (reference sequence). CDR3 in amino acids: CASSLASGYNEQFF. The DNA for the CDR3 is TGTGCCAGCAGCTTAGCGAGCGGCTACAATGAGCAGTTCTTC.

The chain uses TRBV9 and TRBJ2-7, with TRBD1 matching over 7 bases. The CDR3 has 16 amino acids. The germline V gene has CDR1 SGDLS and CDR2 YYNGEE. The V segment lost 0 bases and the J segment 3 bases; nucleotides outside the gene matches: 9. CDR3 protein: CASSVGLGQTIYEQYF. The CDR3 coding sequence is TGTGCCAGCAGCGTAGGGCTGGGACAGACCATCTACGAGCAGTACTTC. Looking up the rest from reference TRBV9 and TRBJ2-7 gives the full variable domain: DSGVTQTPKHLITATGQRVTLRCSPRSGDLSVYWYQQSLDQGLQFLIQYYNGEERAKGNILERFSAQQFPDLHSELNLSSLELGDSALYFCASSVGLGQTIYEQYFGPGTRLTVT.

V usage is TRBV3-1 (or the pseudogene TRBV3-2) and J usage is TRBJ1-1; D gene ambiguous. CDR1 LGHDT and CDR2 YNNKEL come from the germline V gene (reference sequence). Trimming removed 3 bases from V and 2 bases from J, with 13 bases in between. This CDR3 contains 15 residues. Here the CDR3 reads CASSQYGDLNTEAFF. The CDR3 bases are TGTGCCAGCAGCCAGTACGGGGATCTAAACACTGAAGCTTTCTTT.